Detailed here is one TCR beta chain. No antigen is known for it. CDR3 length equals 13 residues. This entry belongs to a study of blood T cells in healthy people across ages. Overall study: Template switching recovered approximately one barcoded beta molecule for every two T cells. Regarding the study as a whole: Bulk PBMC profiling left naive and antigen-experienced comparisons inconclusive. No one knew whether donors had CMV, which possibly confounded expanded clonotype changes.

Samples had at least 7 million PBMCs isolated from them. A second about 6 to 11 cycle PCR used barcoded and J-beta primers. MiXCR, run by TCRdb on the 5' RACE reads, gives a single entry per CDR3 protein. The data show some 1.4 million distinct CDR3 sequences, around 39% seen once. Sequencing input: blood. This receptor was identified in a woman aged 18 to 35 in good health. This chain links TRBV12-3 or TRBV12-4 with TRBJ2-7, with 7 bases aligning to TRBD2. The J call may be mistaken, given a closer DNA end match to TRBJ2-5. CDR3 residues: CASSSDWGGTQYF. In nucleotides, the CDR3 is TGTGCCAGCAGTTCAGACTGGGGGGGGACCCAGTACTTC.